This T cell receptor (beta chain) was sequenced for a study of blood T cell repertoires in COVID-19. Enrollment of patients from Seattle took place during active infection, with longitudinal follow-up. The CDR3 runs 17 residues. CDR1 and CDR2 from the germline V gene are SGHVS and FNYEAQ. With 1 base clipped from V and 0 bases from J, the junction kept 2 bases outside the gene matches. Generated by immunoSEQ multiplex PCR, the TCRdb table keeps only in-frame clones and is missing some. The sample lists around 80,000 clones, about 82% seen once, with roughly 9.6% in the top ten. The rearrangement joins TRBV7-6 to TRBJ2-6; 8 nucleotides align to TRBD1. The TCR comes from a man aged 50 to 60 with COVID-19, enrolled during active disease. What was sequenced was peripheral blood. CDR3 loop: CASSLVQGASGANVLTF. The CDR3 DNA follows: TGTGCCAGCAGCTTAGTCCAGGGGGCCTCTGGGGCCAACGTCCTGACTTTC.